The sequence of this T cell receptor beta chain was determined in a study of T cells in Graves' hyperthyroidism and ophthalmopathy. Germline V gene lookup returns CDR1 KGHDR and CDR2 SFDVKD. This CDR3 region has 16 residues. Between the trimmed V and J ends, which lost 1 base and 5 bases, there was a span of 16 bases. Uncontrolled infection, other autoimmune disease, pregnancy or lactation barred patients from enrollment. PBMCs stemmed from 10 ml fresh peripheral blood. Points from the study as a whole: The blood repertoire included most of the expanded thyroid clonotypes above 0.001.

This clonotype was counted at least ten times. Its target is not known. Regions amplified from RNA transcripts were the TCR beta CDR3 regions. In the first-round RT-PCR of the TCR CDR3, the HTBI primer set was used. TCRdb recomputed calls from the multiplex PCR reads with MiXCR, one row per CDR3 protein. Here the sample spans about 300,000 distinct CDR3 sequences, less than 20% being singletons. V is TRBV24-1 and J is TRBJ2-5; D call uncertain. The sequence was collected from a man aged 50-60 years with Graves' ophthalmopathy. The sequenced sample was blood. The CDR3 DNA reads TGTGCCACCAGTGATTTCGCAGGCGGCGGTGGGGAGACCCAGTACTTC. Its protein product is CATSDFAGGGGETQYF.